This T cell receptor (beta chain) was sequenced during a study of cytomegalovirus exposure and HLA in healthy donors. Findings and limits, study-wide: An analysis that was carried out later associated 15,000 to 20,000 TCR beta sequences with HLA alleles at 0.05 false discovery rate. Reportedly, cytomegalovirus status was diagnosed with high sensitivity and specificity.

PCR employed 60 Vbeta and 13 Jbeta primers. Assay: immunoSEQ multiplex PCR; the TCRdb copy retains only in-frame clones and omits some. The repertoire holds around 150,000 clones, with 70% to 80% as singletons. Worth noting for this clone: Its antigen is unidentified.

The sequence was collected from a man aged 45-60 years in good health and CMV-seropositive. The specimen was PBMCs.

This CDR3 is CAWSVGLAGAYEQYF. The CDR3 DNA is TGTGCCTGGAGCGTGGGGCTAGCGGGGGCCTACGAGCAGTACTTC. This sequence joins TRBV30 and TRBJ2-7; TRBD2 aligns across 10 bases. V lost 3 bases and J lost 2; bases outside the gene matches: 7. Germline assignment: CDR1 GTSNPN and CDR2 SVGIG (reference sequence). This CDR3 contains 15 residues.